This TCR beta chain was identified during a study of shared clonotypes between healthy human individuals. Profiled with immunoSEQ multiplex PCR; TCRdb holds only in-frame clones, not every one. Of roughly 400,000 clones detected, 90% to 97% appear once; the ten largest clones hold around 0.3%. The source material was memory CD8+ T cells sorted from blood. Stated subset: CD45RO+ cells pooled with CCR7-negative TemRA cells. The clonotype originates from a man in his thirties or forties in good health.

DNA of the CDR3: TGTGCCAGCAGCTTAGAAAGAAGCACAGATACGCAGTATTTT. Its protein is CASSLERSTDTQYF. The V call is TRBV11-2, the J call TRBJ2-3; D remains ambiguous. The CDR3 contains 14 residues. Germline V gene lookup returns CDR1 SGHAT and CDR2 FQNNGV. Trimming pared 0 bases from V and 0 bases from J, leaving 4 bases between. Filled out from reference TRBV11-2 and TRBJ2-3, the complete variable domain reads EAGVAQSPRYKIIEKRQSVAFWCNPISGHATLYWYQQILGQGPKLLIQFQNNGVVDDSQLPKDRFSAERLKGVDSTLKIQPAKLEDSAVYLCASSLERSTDTQYFGPGTRLTVL.